Described below is a single TCR beta chain sequence and its context. Its antigen is still unknown. Use of 60 Vbeta and 13 Jbeta primers characterized the PCR. The table came from immunoSEQ multiplex PCR; TCRdb's copy has only in-frame clones and leaves some out. The profile shows more than 40,000 clones, roughly half of them singletons. Looked up from germline, CDR1 is KGHSH and CDR2 is LQKENI. V dropped 4 bases and J dropped 4; count of bases not matched to a gene: 6. The CDR3 contains 15 residues. The record originates from a study of cytomegalovirus exposure and HLA in healthy donors. Notes on the study in general: Looking again later, the authors saw that most CMV-associated TCR beta chains seemed HLA-restricted. An analysis that was carried out later associated 16,951 TCR beta sequences with HLA alleles at 0.05 false discovery rate. TCR beta V segments were, for the most part, productive about 87% or about 30% of the time in an earlier analysis.

Sequenced: PBMCs. The sequence came from a man between 60 and 70 years old in good health and CMV-seronegative. This chain uses TRBV18 with TRBJ2-1, with TRBD2 matching 8 bases. The CDR3 is CASSRTSGLYNEQFF. CDR3 bases: TGTGCCAGCTCACGAACTAGCGGATTATACAATGAGCAGTTCTTC.